One and the same sample provided the 17 T cell receptor beta chains below, sequenced in a study of T cells of healthy individuals. TCRdb fed the 5' RACE reads into MiXCR, producing one record per CDR3 protein. This table has some 100,000 distinct CDR3 sequences, around 17% appearing once. The origin of the receptors is a human donor in good health.

V and J are TRBV5-6 and TRBJ1-3; D call uncertain. The V gene lost 1 base and the J gene lost 1 base, with 0 bases spanning the gap. The V gene's germline CDR1 is SGHDT and CDR2 YYEEEE. CDR3 length: 12 amino acids. CDR3 loop: CASSLSGNTIYF. The DNA for the CDR3 is TGTGCCAGCAGCTTGTCTGGAAACACCATATATTTT.

This rearrangement joins TRBV12-3 or TRBV12-4 to TRBJ2-7, with D tentatively TRBD2 (5 bases). The CDR3 consists of 15 residues. V was pared by 1 base and J by 3 bases, with 13 bases between. CDR3 bases: TGTGCCAGCAGTTTAGGTAGTCGGGGTGACTACGAGCAGTACTTC. Its protein product is CASSLGSRGDYEQYF.

This clonotype was seen only a few times. The chain recombines TRBV5-1 with TRBJ1-4, with D possibly TRBD1 on 5 matching bases. CDR1 is SGHRS and CDR2 is YFSETQ in the germline V gene. This CDR3 comprises 14 residues. Trimming removed 0 bases at V and 10 bases at J, with 13 bases between. CDR3: CASSLGRVRGKLFF. DNA for the CDR3: TGCGCCAGCAGCTTGGGCAGGGTGAGGGGAAAACTGTTTTTT.

This clonotype was seen a handful of times. This chain uses TRBV5-1 with TRBJ1-2; D unresolved. In germline, CDR1 is SGHRS, CDR2 YFSETQ. The CDR3 is 13 residues long. Trimming removed 2 bases from V and 5 bases from J, with 10 bases in between. This CDR3 reads CASSFGSIYGYTF. CDR3 in DNA: TGCGCCAGCAGCTTCGGCAGTATATATGGCTACACCTTC. The complete variable domain, with remaining parts taken from reference TRBV5-1 and TRBJ1-2, reads KAGVTQTPRYLIKTRGQQVTLSCSPISGHRSVSWYQQTPGQGLQFLFEYFSETQRNKGNFPGRFSGRQFSNSRSEMNVSTLELGDSALYLCASSFGSIYGYTFGSGTRLTVV.

V usage is TRBV7-2 and J usage is TRBJ2-3; 7 nucleotides match TRBD2. CDR1 is SGHTA, CDR2 FQGNSA, per germline. The ends lost 6 bases at V and 1 base at J; junction bases unmatched: 13. CDR3 length: 17 amino acids. CDR3 in amino acids: CASRLVGAGPRTDTQYF. The CDR3 DNA sequence: TGTGCCAGCAGGCTAGTTGGAGCGGGGCCCCGCACAGATACGCAGTATTTT.

This clonotype was seen more than once but under ten times. The chain couples TRBV7-2 to TRBJ2-3; D gene ambiguous. V lost 1 base, J lost 5 bases, and 7 bases lay in between. The CDR3 runs 13 residues. The germline V gene has CDR1 SGHTA and CDR2 FQGNSA. CDR3 amino acids: CASSLETGDTQYF. For the CDR3, the DNA is TGTGCCAGCAGCTTAGAGACCGGAGATACGCAGTATTTT.

This clonotype was seen a handful of times. The V and J genes are TRBV7-9 and TRBJ2-1, with D hard to call. This CDR3 comprises 14 residues. Germline V gene lookup returns CDR1 SEHNR and CDR2 FQNEAQ (reference sequence). Trimming took off 6 bases at V and 7 bases at J, with 16 bases between the two ends. In DNA, the CDR3 is TGTGCCAGCAGTTACCGGACCCCACAGAATGAGCAGTTCTTC. The encoded protein is CASSYRTPQNEQFF.

This clonotype showed up just a few times. The rearrangement joins TRBV20-1 to TRBJ2-7, with D perhaps matching TRBD2 (6 bases). The CDR3 extends over 12 amino acids. Trimming pared 5 bases from V and 6 bases from J, leaving 14 bases between. Germline V gene lookup returns CDR1 DFQATT and CDR2 SNEGSKA (reference sequence). The CDR3 here is CSASRGGSEQYF. CDR3 sequence (DNA): TGCAGTGCTTCAAGAGGAGGGTCCGAGCAGTACTTC.

The chain employs TRBV4-1 and TRBJ2-6, with D possibly being TRBD1 (5 bases). The CDR3 spans 16 residues. Germline values: CDR1 MGHRA, CDR2 YSYEKL. Trimming stripped 5 bases from V and 0 bases from J, with 11 bases between. The CDR3 nucleotides are TGCGCCAGCAGCAACCCAGGGTTCTCTGGGGCCAACGTCCTGACTTTC. It is translated as CASSNPGFSGANVLTF.

The CDR3 here is CASSENSVRNFNQPQHF. The CDR3 DNA follows: TGTGCCAGCAGTGAAAACTCGGTACGCAACTTCAATCAGCCCCAGCATTTT. The chain combines TRBV2 with TRBJ1-5; D unresolved. This CDR3 region has 17 residues. The V gene's germline CDR1 is SNHLY and CDR2 FYNNEI. The V end was cut by 2 bases, the J end by 3 bases, with 17 bases between.

This clonotype has only a few counts. The rearrangement joins TRBV21-1 to TRBJ2-1; the table's D call, TRBD1, was not checked against the DNA. TRBV21-1 is classified as a pseudogene. The CDR3 runs 15 residues. The CDR3 loop reads CASSKVQGVLDEQFF. DNA of the CDR3: TGTGCCAGCAGCAAAGTACAGGGGGTCTTGGATGAGCAGTTCTTC.

The chain uses TRBV4-2 and TRBJ1-2, with D perhaps matching TRBD1 (5 bases). V lost 4 bases and J lost 4, with 19 bases in between. The V gene's germline CDR1 is LGHNA and CDR2 YNFKEQ. The CDR3 spans 16 residues. CDR3 region: CASSPSLGVGGYGYTF. In nucleotides, the CDR3 is TGTGCCAGCAGCCCCTCCTTAGGGGTGGGAGGCTATGGCTACACCTTC.

This clonotype was observed at least ten times. The chain uses TRBV6-4 and TRBJ2-7, with 7 bases aligning to TRBD2. From germline, CDR1 is MRHNA and CDR2 SNTAGT. The CDR3 length is 14 residues. V lost 10 bases, J lost 7 bases, and 16 bases stayed unmatched. The CDR3 bases are TGTGCCACATCGAGCGGGGAAGGTTCTGGGGAGCAGTACTTC. Translated: CATSSGEGSGEQYF.

This clonotype came up a few times. V is TRBV11-2 and J is TRBJ2-1; D unclear. The CDR3 runs 12 residues. Germline values: CDR1 SGHAT, CDR2 FQNNGV. The V and J ends lost 3 bases and 9 bases respectively, with 9 bases between them. CDR3 protein: CASSFFATEQFF. The CDR3 DNA sequence: TGTGCCAGCAGCTTTTTCGCGACTGAGCAGTTCTTC.

This clonotype was seen at least ten times. The V and J genes are TRBV20-1 and TRBJ2-1; D is ambiguous. The CDR3 extends over 14 amino acids. Per germline, CDR1 DFQATT and CDR2 SNEGSKA (reference sequence). Trimming took off 3 bases at V and 0 bases at J, with 9 bases between the two ends. CDR3 nucleotides: TGCAGTGCTAGGACACAAATCTCCTACAATGAGCAGTTCTTC. It encodes CSARTQISYNEQFF.

This clonotype appeared a few times. CDR3 in DNA: TGTGCCAGCAACACCGGGACAGGGTTGATTGACGAGCAGTACTTC. This codes for CASNTGTGLIDEQYF. The gene calls are TRBV5-5 and TRBJ2-7; TRBD1 aligns across 9 bases. Germline loops: CDR1 SGHKS, CDR2 YYEKEE (reference sequence). This CDR3 is 15 amino acids long. Trimming cost V 6 bases and J 5 bases; bases outside gene matches: 12.

This clonotype was seen only a few times. The rearrangement links TRBV5-5 to TRBJ2-3; 11 nucleotides align to TRBD2. The germline CDR1 and CDR2 sequences are SGHKS and YYEKEE (reference sequence). The length of the CDR3 is 15 residues. Germline trimming cut 4 bases from V and 3 bases from J; bases unmatched to any gene: 4. The CDR3 DNA reads TGTGCCAGCAGCCTAGCGGGGGGACTAACAGATACGCAGTATTTT. It codes for CASSLAGGLTDTQYF.